The entry that follows covers one T cell receptor beta chain sequence. Its antigen is not known. With 60 Vbeta and 13 Jbeta primers, the PCR was carried out. Sequencing used immunoSEQ multiplex PCR; TCRdb keeps in-frame clones, though not all of them. The sample includes about 180,000 clones, around 72% of them seen just once. The record originates from a study of cytomegalovirus exposure and HLA in healthy donors. Findings and limits, study-wide: Rarity marked most TCR sequences, yet some public TCRs occurred in many donors. A previous analysis found most TCR beta V segments productive roughly 87% or roughly 30% of the time. As was reported, the HLA-A and HLA-B alleles of most subjects were accurately predicted from TCR beta sequences. After further analysis at a later stage, 16,951 TCR beta sequences were associated with HLA alleles at 0.05 false discovery rate.

The germline gives CDR1 KGHSH, CDR2 LQKENI. This CDR3 contains 14 residues. V lost 2 bases, J lost 8 bases, and 15 bases lay in between. This sequence joins TRBV18 and TRBJ1-2; D might be TRBD1 (5 bases). The sequence came from a woman between 45 and 65 years old in good health and CMV-seropositive. Sequencing used PBMCs. The CDR3 DNA follows: TGTGCCAGCTCACCAGGGGCAGCTGATTGGGGCTACACCTTC. It encodes CASSPGAADWGYTF. Looking up the rest from reference TRBV18 and TRBJ1-2 gives the full variable domain: NAGVMQNPRHLVRRRGQEARLRCSPMKGHSHVYWYRQLPEEGLKFMVYLQKENIIDESGMPKERFSAEFPKEGPSILRIQQVVRGDSAAYFCASSPGAADWGYTFGSGTRLTVV.